Each of the 3 T cell receptor beta chains below was sequenced from the same sample in a study of blood T cells in healthy people across ages. Next came a second PCR, run for roughly 6 to 11 cycles, which used a sample-barcoded 5' primer along with a J-beta primer mix. TCRdb reprocessed the 5' RACE reads with MiXCR, giving one entry per CDR3 protein. The table shows more than 500,000 distinct CDR3 sequences, with about 25% occurring only once. Sequencing input: blood. The receptor set was obtained from an older woman in good health.

The gene calls are TRBV12-3 or TRBV12-4 and TRBJ1-2; D remains unclear. This CDR3 comprises 15 residues. With 1 base removed from V and 7 bases from J, the gap between germline ends came to 16 bases. The CDR3 bases are TGTGCCAGCAGTTTAGGGCAGAATAGGTTTGGTGGCTACACCTTC. Encoded protein: CASSLGQNRFGGYTF.

This clonotype has only a few counts. J is TRBJ2-3 and V is TRBV19; D is unresolved. This CDR3 region has 16 residues. Germline CDR1 is LNHDA and CDR2 is SQIVND (reference sequence). Trimming removed 9 bases from V and 4 bases from J, with 23 bases in between. This chain's CDR3 is CASRSVVHHGSDTQYF. The DNA of the CDR3 is TGTGCCAGCCGCTCAGTGGTTCATCATGGATCAGATACGCAGTATTTT.

The V call is TRBV28, the J call TRBJ2-5; D could derive from TRBD1 or TRBD2 (5 bases each). CDR1 and CDR2 (germline): MDHEN, SYDVKM. The CDR3 sequence is 15 residues long. Deletions cut 3 bases from V and 2 bases from J, with 13 bases between. Here the CDR3 DNA reads TGTGCCAGCAGTTTTGGGGCGGGCAGACAAGAGACCCAGTACTTC. It specifies CASSFGAGRQETQYF.